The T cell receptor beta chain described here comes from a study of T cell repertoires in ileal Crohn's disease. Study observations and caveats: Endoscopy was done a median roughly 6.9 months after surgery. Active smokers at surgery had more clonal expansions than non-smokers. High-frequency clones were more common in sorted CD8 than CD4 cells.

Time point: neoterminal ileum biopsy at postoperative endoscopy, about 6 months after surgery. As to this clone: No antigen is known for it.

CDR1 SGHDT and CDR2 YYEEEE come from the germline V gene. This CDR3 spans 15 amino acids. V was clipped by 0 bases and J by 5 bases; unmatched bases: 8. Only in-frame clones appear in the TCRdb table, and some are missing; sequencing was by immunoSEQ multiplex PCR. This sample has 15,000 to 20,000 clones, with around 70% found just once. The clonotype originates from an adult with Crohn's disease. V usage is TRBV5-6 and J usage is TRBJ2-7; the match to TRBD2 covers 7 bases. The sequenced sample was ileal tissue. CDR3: CASSLVRAGTHEQYF. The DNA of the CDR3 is TGTGCCAGCAGCTTGGTCCGAGCGGGAACCCACGAGCAGTACTTC.